This TCR beta chain stems from a study of blood T cell repertoires in COVID-19. Some clones are missing from TCRdb's copy, which holds only in-frame ones; the method was immunoSEQ multiplex PCR. The sample gives fewer than 250,000 clones, 85% to 90% of which show up once; about 2.5% is in the top ten. Trimming took 2 bases from V and 4 from J; bases not matched to a gene: 10. Germline V gene data show CDR1 as SGHAT and CDR2 as FQNNGV. This CDR3 is built from 18 residues. The chain recombines TRBV11-2 with TRBJ1-4, with 10 bases aligning to TRBD1. The receptor comes from a man aged 25-45 years with COVID-19, enrolled during active disease. Sequencing used peripheral blood. CDR3 in DNA: TGTGCCAGCAGCTTATCCCCGGGACAGGGGTACTTTAATGAAAAACTGTTTTTT. It translates to CASSLSPGQGYFNEKLFF.